This is a list of T cell receptor beta chains from one sample in a study of shared clonotypes between healthy human individuals. Repertoires were generated with immunoSEQ multiplex PCR, while TCRdb's copy carries only in-frame clones and drops some. The sample shows fewer than 3 million clones, approximately 90% of them seen only once. Sample: naive CD4+ T cells from PBMCs. The source is a man aged 18 to 30 in good health. Some clones in this sample may be carry-over from other donors' samples. Both conserved end residues are part of each CDR3. Fields, in order: clone size, J gene, D gene, V gene, CDR3 protein, CDR3 DNA. The D gene is left open where the match is weak. Clone size is stated in some rows and not others, as once, few, many or a class when expanded.

-,TRBJ1-4,TRBD1,TRBV28,CASSFRTTGREKLFF,TGTGCCAGCAGTTTTCGTACGACAGGGCGGGAAAAACTGTTTTTT
-,TRBJ2-3,TRBD2,TRBV7-2,CASSSTSVRTDTQYF,TGTGCCAGCAGTTCGACTAGCGTGAGGACAGATACGCAGTATTTT
-,TRBJ2-5,-,TRBV10-1,CASRDPLTGRHETQYF,TGCGCCAGCAGGGATCCCTTGACAGGGAGGCACGAGACCCAGTACTTC
-,TRBJ1-2,TRBD1,TRBV4-2,CASSQEGTGVGYTF,TGTGCCAGCAGCCAGGAGGGGACAGGGGTCGGCTACACCTTC
-,TRBJ1-5,-,TRBV18,CASSPGRENQPQHF,TGTGCCAGCTCACCAGGACGGGAAAATCAGCCCCAGCATTTT
-,TRBJ1-1,-,TRBV5-1,CASSLRDGTEAFF,TGCGCCAGCAGCTTGAGGGATGGCACTGAAGCTTTCTTT
-,TRBJ1-5,-,TRBV19,CASSFRQTFNQPQHF,TGTGCCAGTAGTTTTAGACAGACTTTCAATCAGCCCCAGCATTTT
-,TRBJ1-3,-,TRBV6-1,CASSEPGNTIYF,TGTGCCAGCAGTGAACCGGGAAACACCATATATTTT
once,TRBJ2-7,-,TRBV30,CAWSSGTGSLQGQYF,TGTGCCTGGAGTAGCGGGACAGGCAGCCTCCAAGGGCAGTACTTC
-,TRBJ1-2,-,TRBV15,CATSRTGAGAANYGYTF,TGTGCCACCAGCAGAACCGGCGCCGGCGCAGCTAACTATGGCTACACCTTC
-,TRBJ2-1,TRBD2,TRBV7-2,CASSSWGTSGAYNEQFF,TGTGCCAGCAGCTCCTGGGGGACTAGCGGGGCATACAATGAGCAGTTCTTC
-,TRBJ1-2,-,TRBV27,CASSHFSDSHYGYTF,TGTGCCAGCAGTCACTTTTCGGACAGCCACTATGGCTACACCTTC
-,TRBJ2-2,-,TRBV7-3,CASSLVGVGELFF,TGTGCCAGCAGCCTAGTGGGGGTCGGGGAGCTGTTTTTT
-,TRBJ1-3,-,TRBV19,CASSIREGQVNTIYF,TGTGCCAGTAGTATCCGAGAGGGGCAGGTAAACACCATATATTTT
-,TRBJ2-3,TRBD2,TRBV5-3,CARSLETSGSNGDTQYF,TGTGCCAGAAGCTTGGAGACTAGCGGGAGCAATGGGGATACGCAGTATTTT
-,TRBJ2-7,-,TRBV5-1,CASPRGEQYF,TGCGCCAGCCCACGGGGGGAGCAGTACTTC
-,TRBJ2-3,TRBD1,TRBV14,CASSLTTGESDTQYF,TGTGCCAGCAGCCTAACGACAGGGGAATCGGATACGCAGTATTTT
-,TRBJ2-5,-,TRBV25-1,CASSVAGTETQYF,TGTGCCAGCAGTGTGGCGGGGACAGAGACCCAGTACTTC
-,TRBJ1-5,TRBD1,TRBV5-1,CASSLGDRGTQPQHF,TGCGCCAGCAGCTTGGGGGACAGGGGGACTCAGCCCCAGCATTTT
-,TRBJ2-3,TRBD1,TRBV15,CATSRGSGQGAGNTDTQYF,TGTGCCACCAGCAGAGGCTCGGGACAGGGGGCTGGGAACACAGATACGCAGTATTTT
-,TRBJ2-2,-,TRBV30,CAFQFGSGNTGELFF,TGTGCCTTCCAATTTGGTAGCGGGAACACCGGGGAGCTGTTTTTT
-,TRBJ1-1,-,TRBV29-1,CSVRTTEAFF,TGCAGCGTTAGAACAACTGAAGCTTTCTTT
-,TRBJ2-2,-,TRBV25-1,CASSEGGSLFF,TGTGCCAGCAGTGAAGGGGGTTCCCTGTTTTTT
-,TRBJ2-1,-,TRBV29-1,CSVPSRLRDGYNEQFF,TGCAGCGTACCCTCTCGGCTTCGGGACGGATACAATGAGCAGTTCTTC
-,TRBJ2-7,TRBD2,TRBV5-3,CARSLVTAGDRSYEQYF,TGTGCCAGAAGCTTGGTTACGGCGGGAGATAGGTCCTACGAGCAGTACTTC
-,TRBJ2-1,-,TRBV4-3,CASSQAATPYNEQFF,TGCGCCAGCAGCCAAGCCGCGACACCCTACAATGAGCAGTTCTTC